These T cell receptor beta chains were read from a single sample in a study of cytomegalovirus exposure and HLA in healthy donors. Assay used: immunoSEQ multiplex PCR; TCRdb lists only in-frame clones, some missing. This sample has under 200,000 clones, with 86% found just once. The specimen was PBMCs. The receptor set was obtained from a woman aged 18 to 35 in good health and CMV-seronegative. The conserved cysteine and the conserved F or W are not part of the CDR3 here. Each record gives: D gene, V gene, J gene, CDR3 protein. The D gene is left open where the match is weak.

-	TRBV5-1	TRBJ2-7	ASSHGDQYEQY
-	TRBV2	TRBJ2-2	ASSVPPNTGELF
TRBD1	TRBV30	TRBJ1-4	AWVGQGAENEKLF
TRBD1	TRBV18	TRBJ1-1	ASSGGQGATGTEAF
-	TRBV4-1	TRBJ1-1	ASSETGGTEAF
TRBD2	TRBV5-4	TRBJ2-3	ASSFRTLAGGTDTQY
TRBD2	TRBV4-2	TRBJ2-7	ASSPTGGGSYEQY
TRBD1	TRBV30	TRBJ2-7	ASLWGQQGASYEQY
-	TRBV9	TRBJ2-1	ASSKQTNEQF
-	TRBV5-6	TRBJ1-5	ASSQQGQTGARPQH
-	TRBV2	TRBJ1-4	ASSYAGTPNEKLF
TRBD2	TRBV18	TRBJ2-3	ASSPVRPGGNTDTQY
TRBD2	TRBV29-1	TRBJ2-3	SVDWGLATDTQY
TRBD1	TRBV19	TRBJ1-1	ASSPGTGGANTEAF
-	TRBV6-4	TRBJ2-3	ASSERGGTDTQY
-	TRBV5-4	TRBJ2-7	ASSLGRGTPYEQY
-	TRBV7-9	TRBJ1-2	ASSPSGRASNYGYT
-	TRBV29-1	TRBJ2-1	SVAHALSNEQF
-	TRBV27	TRBJ2-5	ASSLVAGLQETQY
TRBD2	TRBV27	TRBJ2-3	AISGGTRDTQY
-	TRBV30	TRBJ1-4	AWSGSQGTNEKLF
TRBD1	TRBV12-5	TRBJ2-1	ASGSIVQGFNEQF
TRBD2	TRBV4-2	TRBJ2-5	ASSPSHGGAIETQY
-	TRBV7-9	TRBJ2-5	ASSASGVETQY
-	TRBV7-6	TRBJ1-1	ASSLVNTEAF
-	TRBV27	TRBJ2-1	ASSTRRRDDEQF